This T cell receptor (beta chain) was obtained from a study of cytomegalovirus exposure and HLA in healthy donors. Broader study findings: In vitro work confirmed that three CMV-associated chains recognize CMV antigens. Data from an earlier analysis indicated that most TCR beta V segments were productive either about 87% or about 30% of the time. Follow-up analysis seemed to connect common viral pathogens with several of the most significant clusters identified.

The PCR employed 60 Vbeta primers together with 13 Jbeta primers. The protocol was immunoSEQ multiplex PCR, while the TCRdb copy is restricted to in-frame clones and leaves out a portion. The table includes about 94,000 clones, over 65% detected once. This cohort consisted of healthy bone marrow donors. A remark on this clone: Its antigen is still unknown.

The TCR comes from a man aged 25-45 years in good health and CMV-seronegative. Sequenced: PBMCs.

The CDR3 region is CASSDGYSSTDTQYF. CDR3 nucleotide sequence: TGTGCCAGCAGTGACGGGTACTCTAGCACAGATACGCAGTATTTT. The chain is built from TRBV6-1 and TRBJ2-3; D not certain. The CDR3 is 15 residues long. The germline V gene encodes CDR1 MNHNS and CDR2 SASEGT. V dropped 3 bases and J dropped 0 bases, with 10 bases sitting between them.